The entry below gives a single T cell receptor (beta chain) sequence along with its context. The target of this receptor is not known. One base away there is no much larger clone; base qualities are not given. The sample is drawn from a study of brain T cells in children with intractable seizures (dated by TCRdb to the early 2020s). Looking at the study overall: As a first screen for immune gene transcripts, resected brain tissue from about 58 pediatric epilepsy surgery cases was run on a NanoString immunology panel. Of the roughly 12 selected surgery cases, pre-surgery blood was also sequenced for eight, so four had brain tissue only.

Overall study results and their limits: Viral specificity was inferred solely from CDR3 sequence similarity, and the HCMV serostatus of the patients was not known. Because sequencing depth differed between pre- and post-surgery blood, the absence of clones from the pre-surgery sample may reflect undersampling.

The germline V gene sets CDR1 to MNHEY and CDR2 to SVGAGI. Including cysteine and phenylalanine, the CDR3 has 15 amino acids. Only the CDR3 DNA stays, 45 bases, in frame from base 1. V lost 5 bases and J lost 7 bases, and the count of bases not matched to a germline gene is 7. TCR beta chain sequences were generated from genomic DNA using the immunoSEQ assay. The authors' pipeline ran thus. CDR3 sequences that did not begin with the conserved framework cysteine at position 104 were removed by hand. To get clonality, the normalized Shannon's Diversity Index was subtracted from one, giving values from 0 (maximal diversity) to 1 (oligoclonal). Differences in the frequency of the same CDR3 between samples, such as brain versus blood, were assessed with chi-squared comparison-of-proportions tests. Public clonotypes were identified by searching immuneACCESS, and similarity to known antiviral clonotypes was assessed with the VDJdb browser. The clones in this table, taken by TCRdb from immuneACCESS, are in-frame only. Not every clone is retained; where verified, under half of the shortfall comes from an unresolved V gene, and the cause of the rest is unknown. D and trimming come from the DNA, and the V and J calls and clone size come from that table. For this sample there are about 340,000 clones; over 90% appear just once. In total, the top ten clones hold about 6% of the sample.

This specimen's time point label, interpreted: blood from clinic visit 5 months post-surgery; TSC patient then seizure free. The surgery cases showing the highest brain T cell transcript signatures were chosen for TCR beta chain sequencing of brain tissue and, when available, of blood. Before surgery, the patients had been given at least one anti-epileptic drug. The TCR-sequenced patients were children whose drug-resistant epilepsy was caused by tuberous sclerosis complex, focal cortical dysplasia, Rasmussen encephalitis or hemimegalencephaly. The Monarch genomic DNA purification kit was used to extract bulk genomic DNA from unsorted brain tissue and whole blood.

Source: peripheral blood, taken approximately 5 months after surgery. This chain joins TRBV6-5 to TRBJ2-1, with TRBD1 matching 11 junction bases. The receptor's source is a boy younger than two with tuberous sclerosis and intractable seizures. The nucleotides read TGTGCCAGCAGTCCCGGGACAGGGGGATTGAATGAGCAGTTCTTC. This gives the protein CASSPGTGGLNEQFF.